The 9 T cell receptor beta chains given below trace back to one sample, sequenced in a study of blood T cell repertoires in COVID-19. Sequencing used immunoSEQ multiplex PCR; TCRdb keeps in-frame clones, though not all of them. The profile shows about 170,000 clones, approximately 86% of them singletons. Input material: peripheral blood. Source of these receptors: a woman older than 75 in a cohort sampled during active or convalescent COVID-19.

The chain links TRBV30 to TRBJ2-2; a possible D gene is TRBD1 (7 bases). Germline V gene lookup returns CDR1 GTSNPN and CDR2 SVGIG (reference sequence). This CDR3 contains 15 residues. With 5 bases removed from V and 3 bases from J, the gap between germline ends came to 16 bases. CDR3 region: CAWGGIDRDTGELFF. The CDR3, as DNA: TGTGCCTGGGGGGGGATAGACAGGGACACCGGGGAGCTGTTTTTT.

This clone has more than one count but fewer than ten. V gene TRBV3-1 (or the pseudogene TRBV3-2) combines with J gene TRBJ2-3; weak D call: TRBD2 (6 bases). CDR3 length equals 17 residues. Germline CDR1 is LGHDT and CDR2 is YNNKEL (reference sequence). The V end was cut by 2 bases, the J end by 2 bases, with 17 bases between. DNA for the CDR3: TGTGCCAGCAGCCAACGGCTCGTAGCGGCCATCACAGATACGCAGTATTTT. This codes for CASSQRLVAAITDTQYF.

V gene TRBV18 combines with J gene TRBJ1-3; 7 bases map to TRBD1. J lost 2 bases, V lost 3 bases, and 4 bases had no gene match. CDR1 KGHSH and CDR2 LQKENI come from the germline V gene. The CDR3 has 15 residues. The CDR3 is CASSPSGGPGNTIYF. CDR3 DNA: TGTGCCAGCTCACCTTCAGGGGGACCTGGAAACACCATATATTTT.

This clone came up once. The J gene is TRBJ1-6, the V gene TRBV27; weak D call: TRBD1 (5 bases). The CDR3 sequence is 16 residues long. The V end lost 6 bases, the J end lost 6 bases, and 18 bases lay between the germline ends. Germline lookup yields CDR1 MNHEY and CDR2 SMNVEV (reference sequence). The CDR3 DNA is TGTGCCAGCAGCACCCAGGGCCGAATCTTTAATTCACCCCTCCACTTT. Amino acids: CASSTQGRIFNSPLHF.

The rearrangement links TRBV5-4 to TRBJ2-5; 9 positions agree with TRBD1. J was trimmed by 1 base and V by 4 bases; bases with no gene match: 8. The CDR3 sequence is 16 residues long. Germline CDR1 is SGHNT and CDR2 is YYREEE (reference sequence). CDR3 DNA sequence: TGTGCCAGCAGCCCCCGACGGGACAGGGCCCAAGAGACCCAGTACTTC. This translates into CASSPRRDRAQETQYF.

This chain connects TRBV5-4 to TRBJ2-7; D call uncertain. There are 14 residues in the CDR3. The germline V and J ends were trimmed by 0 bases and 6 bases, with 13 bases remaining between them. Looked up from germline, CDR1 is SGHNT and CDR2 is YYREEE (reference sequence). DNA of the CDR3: TGTGCCAGCAGCTTGGCCGCCCTCTCGAGCGAGCAGTACTTC. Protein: CASSLAALSSEQYF.

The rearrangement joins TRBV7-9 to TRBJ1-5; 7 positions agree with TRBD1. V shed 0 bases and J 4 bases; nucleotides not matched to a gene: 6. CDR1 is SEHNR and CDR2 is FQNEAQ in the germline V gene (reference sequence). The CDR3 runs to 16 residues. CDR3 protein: CASSLALRGRNQPQHF. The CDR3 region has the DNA TGTGCCAGCAGCTTAGCGCTAAGGGGGCGAAATCAGCCCCAGCATTTT.

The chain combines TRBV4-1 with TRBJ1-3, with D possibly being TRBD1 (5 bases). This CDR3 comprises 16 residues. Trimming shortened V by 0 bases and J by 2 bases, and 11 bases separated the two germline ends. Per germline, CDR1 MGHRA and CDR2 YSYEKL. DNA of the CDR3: TGCGCCAGCAGCCAAGAAGCGTGGGGGGCTGGAAACACCATATATTTT. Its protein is CASSQEAWGAGNTIYF.

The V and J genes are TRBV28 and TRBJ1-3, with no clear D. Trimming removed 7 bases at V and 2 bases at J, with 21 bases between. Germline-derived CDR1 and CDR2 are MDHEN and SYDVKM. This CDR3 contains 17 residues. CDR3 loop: CASTPPPVLQAGNTIYF. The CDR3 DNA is TGTGCCAGCACCCCTCCCCCGGTGCTTCAGGCTGGAAACACCATATATTTT.